The sequence of this T cell receptor beta chain was determined in a study of graft-versus-host responses after intestinal transplantation. For the study at large: Once they had received anti-thymocyte globulin induction, all recipients took tacrolimus and steroids for approximately 3 years.

The CDR3 has 12 residues. Germline V gives CDR1 MNHEY, CDR2 SMNVEV (reference sequence). Deletions cut 2 bases from V and 6 bases from J, with 6 bases between. Regarding this clone: Its specificity is unknown.

The protocol was immunoSEQ multiplex PCR, while the TCRdb copy is restricted to in-frame clones and leaves out a portion. The table has over 70,000 clones, approximately 96% seen once; the top ten hold 0.53%. Sequenced here: unstimulated CD8+ T cells sorted from spleen or lymph node cells, sampled before intestinal transplant. The source is a human donor who received an intestinal transplant. The V and J genes are TRBV27 and TRBJ2-3, with a possible D match to TRBD2 (6 bases). The DNA for the CDR3 is TGTGCCAGCAGTTTAGGAGGGGATACGCAGTATTTT. Protein product: CASSLGGDTQYF.